These 27 T cell receptor beta chains share one sample of origin, sequenced in a study of identical twins. TCRdb analysed the 5' RACE reads with MiXCR anew, one entry per CDR3 protein. The sample consists of roughly 630,000 distinct CDR3 sequences, under 8.5% of them appearing once. Separately, the same data were catalogued under a study of yellow fever vaccine responses in identical twins.

The sequencing sample was made of PBMCs. The receptors shown here come from a young woman in good health.

The sample holds a few counts of this clonotype. This may come from a read error, since a much larger clone is one base off. The chain joins TRBV29-1 to TRBJ2-2; 12 nucleotides align to TRBD2. CDR1 is SQVTM and CDR2 is ANQGSEA in the germline V gene. The ends lost 4 bases at V and 5 bases at J; junction bases unmatched: 2. This CDR3 has 14 residues. CDR3 loop: CSVGTSGRTGELFF. CDR3 coding DNA: TGCAGCGTTGGCACTAGCGGGAGGACCGGGGAGCTGTTTTTT.

This clonotype turned up a few times. The chain employs TRBV7-9 and TRBJ2-3; 9 bases are shared with TRBD2. The ends lost 0 bases at V and 3 bases at J; junction bases unmatched: 7. The V gene's germline CDR1 is SEHNR and CDR2 FQNEAQ (reference sequence). This CDR3 is built from 17 residues. DNA of the CDR3: TGTGCCAGCAGCTTAGCCGTGGCGGGGGGGCGGACAGATACGCAGTATTTT. This encodes CASSLAVAGGRTDTQYF. The full variable domain, with the rest looked up from reference TRBV7-9 and TRBJ2-3, is DTGVSQNPRHKITKRGQNVTFRCDPISEHNRLYWYRQTLGQGPEFLTYFQNEAQLEKSRLLSDRFSAERPKGSFSTLEIQRTEQGDSAMYLCASSLAVAGGRTDTQYFGPGTRLTVL.

This clonotype was seen at least ten times. The rearrangement joins TRBV4-1 to TRBJ2-1, with D perhaps matching TRBD2 (6 bases). V lost 1 base and J lost 4, with 11 bases in between. Germline loops: CDR1 MGHRA, CDR2 YSYEKL. The CDR3 covers 15 residues. This CDR3 is CASSQGGEAYNEQFF. CDR3 coding DNA: TGCGCCAGCAGCCAAGGGGGGGAGGCTTACAATGAGCAGTTCTTC.

This clonotype was seen repeatedly, ten times or more. V gene TRBV5-1 combines with J gene TRBJ2-1; 9 positions agree with TRBD2. The CDR3 is 15 residues long. The V and J ends lost 4 bases and 5 bases, in that order; junction bases with no gene match: 7. CDR1 is SGHRS, CDR2 YFSETQ, per germline. The CDR3: CASSVLAGRNNEQFF. In nucleotides, the CDR3 is TGCGCCAGCAGCGTGCTAGCGGGGAGAAACAATGAGCAGTTCTTC. The full variable domain, rest sourced from reference TRBV5-1 and TRBJ2-1, is KAGVTQTPRYLIKTRGQQVTLSCSPISGHRSVSWYQQTPGQGLQFLFEYFSETQRNKGNFPGRFSGRQFSNSRSEMNVSTLELGDSALYLCASSVLAGRNNEQFFGPGTRLTVL.

This clonotype was recorded many times. The chain recombines TRBV4-1 with TRBJ2-2; D tentatively reads TRBD1 or TRBD2 (5 bases each). Per the germline V gene, CDR1 is MGHRA and CDR2 is YSYEKL. This CDR3 has 16 residues. Between the trimmed V and J ends, which lost 4 bases and 1 base, there was a span of 13 bases. The CDR3 bases are TGCGCCAGCAGCCTGATCGGGACGGTGAACACCGGGGAGCTGTTTTTT. Translated, it gives CASSLIGTVNTGELFF.

This clonotype was detected ten times or more. The rearrangement uses TRBV10-3 and TRBJ2-2, with D perhaps matching TRBD2 (6 bases). The germline gives CDR1 ENHRY, CDR2 SYGVKD. Trimming took off 6 bases at V and 4 bases at J, with 12 bases between the two ends. There are 14 residues in the CDR3. As DNA, the CDR3 is TGTGCCATCAGAGCGGGCCTGAGCACCGGGGAGCTGTTTTTT. As protein: CAIRAGLSTGELFF.

This chain joins TRBV28 and TRBJ2-7; TRBD1 matches at 8 bases. V dropped 6 bases and J dropped 0; count of bases not matched to a gene: 7. This CDR3 has 15 residues. Germline CDR1 and CDR2: MDHEN and SYDVKM. Here the CDR3 reads CASRAQGAGSYEQYV. CDR3 nucleotide sequence: TGTGCCAGCAGGGCCCAGGGGGCTGGCTCCTACGAGCAGTACGTC.

This clonotype was seen more than once but under ten times. The chain employs TRBV20-1 and TRBJ2-2, with D possibly TRBD2 on 5 matching bases. Trimming took 6 bases from V and 0 from J, leaving 8 bases between them. The germline V gene encodes CDR1 DFQATT and CDR2 SNEGSKA (reference sequence). The CDR3 is 13 amino acids. The CDR3 sequence is CSAPTTNTGELFF. CDR3 DNA sequence: TGCAGTGCGCCGACTACGAACACCGGGGAGCTGTTTTTT.

The sample holds many counts of this clonotype. The chain carries TRBV12-3 or TRBV12-4 and TRBJ2-5; TRBD1 might be the D (6 bases). CDR3 length: 13 amino acids. V lost 8 bases and J lost 1, with 11 bases in between. The DNA of the CDR3 is TGTGCCAGCTCGCAGGGGAGCCAAGAGACCCAGTACTTC. It is translated as CASSQGSQETQYF.

This clonotype was counted many times. The chain recombines TRBV27 with TRBJ2-7; 8 bases fit TRBD2. The CDR3 has 16 residues. V lost 3 bases, J lost 1 base, and 8 bases stayed unmatched. The germline V gene encodes CDR1 MNHEY and CDR2 SMNVEV (reference sequence). CDR3 region: CASSFSWTSISYEQYF. In DNA form, the CDR3 reads TGTGCCAGCAGTTTCTCCTGGACTAGCATTTCCTACGAGCAGTACTTC.

For the CDR3, the DNA is TGTGCTAGTGGTTTGGTGCCGGGCTACACCTTC. The encoded protein is CASGLVPGYTF. The chain employs TRBV12-5 and TRBJ1-2; D gene ambiguous. In germline, CDR1 is LGHNT, CDR2 FRNRAP. The CDR3 totals 11 residues. Deletions cut 0 bases from V and 8 bases from J, with 4 bases between. Full variable domain (missing parts from reference TRBV12-5 and TRBJ1-2): DARVTQTPRHKVTEMGQEVTMRCQPILGHNTVFWYRQTMMQGLELLAYFRNRAPLDDSGMPKDRFSAEMPDATLATLKIQPSEPRDSAVYFCASGLVPGYTFGSGTRLTVV.

V usage is TRBV6-1 and J usage is TRBJ2-4, with D unclear. This CDR3 spans 16 amino acids. Germline V gene data show CDR1 as MNHNS and CDR2 as SASEGT. The V gene lost 6 bases and the J gene lost 0 bases, with 15 bases spanning the gap. DNA of the CDR3: TGTGCCAGCAGCCCTTTTGATAACGTAGCCAAAAACATTCAGTACTTC. This sequence encodes CASSPFDNVAKNIQYF.

The sample holds many counts of this clonotype. The V call is TRBV5-1, the J call TRBJ1-1; no clear D gene. CDR3 length: 15 residues. The V gene lost 6 bases and the J gene lost 0 bases, with 15 bases spanning the gap. Germline CDR1 and CDR2: SGHRS and YFSETQ. This CDR3 is CASTPEGRMNTEAFF. As DNA, the CDR3 is TGCGCCAGCACCCCGGAGGGCAGAATGAACACTGAAGCTTTCTTT.

The chain is built from TRBV29-1 and TRBJ1-2; the D is unclear. Germline values: CDR1 SQVTM, CDR2 ANQGSEA. V lost 6 bases and J 2 bases, leaving 10 bases between the germline ends. The CDR3 has 12 residues. The CDR3: CSVSWKNYGYTF. The CDR3 DNA sequence: TGCAGCGTCTCCTGGAAGAACTATGGCTACACCTTC.

This clonotype has ten or more counts. CDR3 nucleotide sequence: TGTGCCAGCAGTCACCCACCTAGCGGTTCGACCTACAATGAGCAGTTCTTC. As protein: CASSHPPSGSTYNEQFF. V is TRBV28 and J is TRBJ2-1; 7 nucleotides agree with TRBD2. Germline CDR1 is MDHEN and CDR2 is SYDVKM. The CDR3 runs 17 residues. The ends lost 5 bases at V and 2 bases at J; junction bases unmatched: 12.

Many counts were recorded for this clonotype. The rearrangement uses TRBV12-3 or TRBV12-4 and TRBJ1-5; a possible D gene is TRBD1 (5 bases). CDR3 length: 13 amino acids. Trimming removed 5 bases from V and 5 bases from J, with 10 bases in between. For the CDR3, the DNA is TGTGCCAGCAGTGACAGAGATTATCAGCCCCAGCATTTT. Translation: CASSDRDYQPQHF.

V is TRBV18 and J is TRBJ2-3, with D maybe TRBD1 (6 bases). The germline V gene has CDR1 KGHSH and CDR2 LQKENI. Trimming removed 4 bases from V and 1 base from J, with 9 bases in between. This CDR3 region has 14 residues. CDR3 nucleotide sequence: TGTGCCAGCTCACGGAACAGGGGCACAGATACGCAGTATTTT. Amino acid sequence: CASSRNRGTDTQYF.

This clonotype was seen more than once but under ten times. This chain uses TRBV7-8 with TRBJ1-4; 9 positions agree with TRBD1. There are 14 residues in the CDR3. Germline CDR1 SGHVS, CDR2 FQNEAQ. Trimming at V came to 3 bases and at J to 8 bases, leaving 4 bases not matched to a gene. The CDR3 sequence: CASSFGTGLEKLFF. Written as DNA, the CDR3 is TGTGCCAGCAGCTTTGGGACAGGGTTAGAAAAACTGTTTTTT.

This sequence joins TRBV10-2 and TRBJ2-1, with D possibly TRBD2 on 5 matching bases. Trimming left V 9 bases short and J 2 bases short, with 14 bases between. CDR3 size: 14 residues. Germline CDR1 is WSHSY and CDR2 is SAAADI. The CDR3 protein is CASSDYGTYNEQFF. CDR3 in DNA: TGCGCCAGTAGCGATTACGGGACCTACAATGAGCAGTTCTTC.

In its sample, this clonotype was seen a few times. The V call is TRBV6-6, the J call TRBJ2-7; the match to TRBD2 covers 8 bases. This CDR3 contains 13 residues. The germline CDR1 and CDR2 sequences are MNHNY and SVGAGI (reference sequence). The ends lost 6 bases at V and 7 bases at J; junction bases unmatched: 8. This CDR3 is CASSPPGLAEQYF. In nucleotides, the CDR3 is TGTGCCAGCAGCCCCCCAGGACTAGCTGAGCAGTACTTC.

CDR3 bases: TGTGCCAGCGGACCCTCCCAGGGCTCAATTTCCTACGAGCAGTACTTC. This encodes CASGPSQGSISYEQYF. The V call is TRBV28, the J call TRBJ2-7; D possibly corresponds to TRBD1 (5 bases). V shed 8 bases and J shed 1 base, with 21 bases lying between them. The CDR3 loop spans 16 amino acids. Germline assignment: CDR1 MDHEN and CDR2 SYDVKM.

This sequence joins TRBV5-1 and TRBJ1-2, with TRBD1 as a possible D gene (5 bases). The CDR3 length is 13 residues. Germline V gene sequence: CDR1 SGHRS, CDR2 YFSETQ. V dropped 4 bases and J dropped 0 bases, with 7 bases sitting between them. CDR3 DNA: TGCGCCAGCAGCCGAGGGGCTAACTATGGCTACACCTTC. This gives the protein CASSRGANYGYTF.

This clonotype was seen a handful of times. The chain couples TRBV5-1 to TRBJ2-7, with a weak D call TRBD2 (5 bases). Looked up from germline, CDR1 is SGHRS and CDR2 is YFSETQ. V was pared by 0 bases and J by 5 bases, with 15 bases between. The CDR3 has 15 residues. The CDR3 reads CASSLAGEYFHEQYF. The CDR3 nucleotides are TGCGCCAGCAGCTTGGCCGGGGAGTACTTCCACGAGCAGTACTTC.

This clonotype was found many times. The chain is built from TRBV12-3 or TRBV12-4 and TRBJ2-3; 7 nucleotides line up with TRBD2. V shed 5 bases, J shed 6 bases, and the junction held 11 bases outside the gene matches. This CDR3 has 15 residues. The CDR3 is CASSLVGGTVDTQYF. CDR3 nucleotide sequence: TGTGCCAGCAGTCTTGTCGGGGGGACCGTGGATACGCAGTATTTT.

This clonotype occurred a few times. This chain joins TRBV28 and TRBJ2-5; TRBD1 agrees at 8 bases. The germline V gene encodes CDR1 MDHEN and CDR2 SYDVKM. J gave up 5 bases and V 5 bases, and 7 bases lay outside the gene matches. The CDR3 runs 14 residues. The CDR3 spells CASSRWTGRETQYF. CDR3 DNA: TGTGCCAGCAGTCGTTGGACAGGGAGGGAGACCCAGTACTTC.

This clonotype was observed at least ten times. This chain links TRBV6-2 or TRBV6-3 with TRBJ2-1; unclear D gene. V lost 7 bases, J lost 8 bases, and 15 bases lay in between. This CDR3 spans 13 amino acids. Looked up from germline, CDR1 is MNHEY and CDR2 is SVGEGT. CDR3 residues: CASTQTTADEQFF. DNA for the CDR3: TGTGCCAGCACCCAAACCACTGCAGATGAGCAGTTCTTC.

This clonotype was detected only a few times. The V call is TRBV7-3, the J call TRBJ1-1; possible D gene TRBD1, 6 bases. The germline CDR1 and CDR2 sequences are SGHTA and FQGTGA. V was clipped by 5 bases and J by 3 bases, with 19 bases between them. There are 16 residues in the CDR3. The CDR3 DNA reads as TGTGCCAGCAGCCCCTCGGGGGCAGCCACGGACACTGAAGCTTTCTTT. Amino acids: CASSPSGAATDTEAFF.